The source of this TCR beta chain is a study of shared clonotypes between healthy human individuals. Study in general: Per donor, three plates held CD4 naive cells, three held CD4 memory, two held CD8 naive and one held CD8 memory.

Subsets obtained from CD4+ cells comprised CD45RA+ naive and CD45RA-negative memory cells. Trimming pared 8 bases from V and 7 bases from J, leaving 20 bases between. The CDR3 sequence is 15 residues long. CDR1 MGHRA and CDR2 YSYEKL come from the germline V gene. On this clone itself: No antigen is known for it.

In replicate PCRs of sorted subsets, roughly 200 ng DNA, approximately 28,000 T cell genomes, was used. The method was immunoSEQ multiplex PCR; TCRdb's version includes in-frame clones alone and lacks a portion of them. This sample carries 2 million to 2.5 million clones, under 97% of them seen once, and the ten largest clones take about 0.13%. General study points: Generally, estimated richness proved larger in naive subsets than it did in memory subsets.

This receptor was obtained from a man younger than 35 in good health. Specimen: naive CD4+ T cells sorted from blood. Subset of the sample: CD45RA+ positively selected. This chain uses TRBV4-1 with TRBJ1-4, with D perhaps TRBD1 (6 bases). The chain's CDR3 is CASSKIGQKVEKLFF. In DNA, the CDR3 is TGCGCCAGCTCAAAAATTGGACAGAAGGTTGAAAAACTGTTTTTT.